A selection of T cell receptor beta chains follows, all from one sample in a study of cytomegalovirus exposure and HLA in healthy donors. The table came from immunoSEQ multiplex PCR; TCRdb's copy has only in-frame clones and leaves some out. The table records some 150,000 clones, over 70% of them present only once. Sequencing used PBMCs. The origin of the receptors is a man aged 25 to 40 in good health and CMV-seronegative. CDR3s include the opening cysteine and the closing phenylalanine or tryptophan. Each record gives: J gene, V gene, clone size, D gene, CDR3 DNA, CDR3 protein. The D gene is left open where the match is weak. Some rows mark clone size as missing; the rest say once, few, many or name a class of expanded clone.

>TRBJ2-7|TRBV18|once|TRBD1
TGTGCCAGCTCACCTCGCCGGGACAGTATCTACGAGCAGTACTTC
CASSPRRDSIYEQYF
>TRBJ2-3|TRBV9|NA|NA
TGTGCCAGCAGCGTAGGGGTAGGGGCCAGCACTAGCACAGATACGCAGTATTTT
CASSVGVGASTSTDTQYF
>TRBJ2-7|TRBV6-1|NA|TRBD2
TGTGCCAGCAGGGGACTATCCTACGAGCAGTACTTC
CASRGLSYEQYF
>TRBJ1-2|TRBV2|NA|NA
TGTGCCAGCAGTGAAGGCAGGAACTATGGCTACACCTTC
CASSEGRNYGYTF
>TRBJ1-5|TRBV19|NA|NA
TGTGCCAGTAAAGGAGGGCAGGGCAGGCAGCCCCAGAATTTT
CASKGGQGRQPQNF
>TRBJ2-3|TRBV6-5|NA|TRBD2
TGTGCCAGCAGTTCGAGGACTAGCGGGGGCACAGATACGCAGTATTTT
CASSSRTSGGTDTQYF
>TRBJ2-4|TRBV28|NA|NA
TGTGCCAGCAGCTTAGAACTGCCAGGGGTCCAAAACATTCAGTACTTC
CASSLELPGVQNIQYF
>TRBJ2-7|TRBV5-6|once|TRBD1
TGTGCCAGCAGCCACGTAACAGGGGGCGGCTACGAGCAGTACTTC
CASSHVTGGGYEQYF
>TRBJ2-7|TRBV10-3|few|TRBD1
TGTGCCAACCCGCCCCGGGACAGGTACTCCTACGAGCAGTACTTC
CANPPRDRYSYEQYF
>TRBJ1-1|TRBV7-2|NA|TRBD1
TGTGCCAGCAGCTTAGTCGGGCAGGGGGCAACGAACACTGAAGCTTTCTTT
CASSLVGQGATNTEAFF
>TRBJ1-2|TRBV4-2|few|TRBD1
TGTGCCAGCAGCCACCAACAGGGGGCAGATGGCTACACCTTC
CASSHQQGADGYTF
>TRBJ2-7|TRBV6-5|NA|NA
TGTGCCAGCAGTTCCCGAGGCTCCTACGAGCAGTACTTC
CASSSRGSYEQYF
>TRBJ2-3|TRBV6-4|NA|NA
TGTGCCAGCAGCGAATCGGGATCGGGGACAGATACGCAGTATTTT
CASSESGSGTDTQYF
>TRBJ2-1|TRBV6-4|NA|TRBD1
TGTGCCAGCAGTGTGGCAGGGGGCGATGAGCAGTTCTTC
CASSVAGGDEQFF
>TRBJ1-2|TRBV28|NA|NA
TGTGCCAGCAGTTCAGATTATGGCTACACCTTC
CASSSDYGYTF
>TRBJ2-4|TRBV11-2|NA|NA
TGTGCCAGCAGCCTCAATCTACTAGCCAAAAACATTCAGTACTTC
CASSLNLLAKNIQYF
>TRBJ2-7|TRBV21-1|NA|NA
TGTGCCAGCAGCCGCGAGAAGGACATCTACGAGCAGTACTTC
CASSREKDIYEQYF
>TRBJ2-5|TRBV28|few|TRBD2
TGTGCCAGCACAACTAGCGGAAAGAAGACCCAGTACTTC
CASTTSGKKTQYF
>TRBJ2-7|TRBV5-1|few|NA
TGCGCCAGCAGCTTGGCCGGAGGGTTCTCCTACGAGCAGTACTTC
CASSLAGGFSYEQYF
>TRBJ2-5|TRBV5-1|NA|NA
TGCGCCAGCGGGTATGCGGGTGGCCAAGAGACCCAGTACTTC
CASGYAGGQETQYF
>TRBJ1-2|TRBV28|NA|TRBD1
TGTGCCAGCAGTTTCCCAGGGGGCGATGGCTACCCCTTC
CASSFPGGDGYPF
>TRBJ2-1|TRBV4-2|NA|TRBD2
TGTGCCAGCAGCCAAGAGGGCGGGGGGGGTCGTGAGCAGTTCTTC
CASSQEGGGGREQFF
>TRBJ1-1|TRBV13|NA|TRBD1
TGTGCCAGCAGCTTACAGGGGGCGATCACTGAAGCTTTCTTT
CASSLQGAITEAFF
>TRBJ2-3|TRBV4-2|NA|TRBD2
TGTGCCAGCAGCCAAGAAAGGGGAGCGGGAGGGACAGATACGCAGTATTTT
CASSQERGAGGTDTQYF
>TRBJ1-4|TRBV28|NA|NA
TGTGCCAGCAGTTCGGGACGGAGGGGCGAAAAACTGTTTTTT
CASSSGRRGEKLFF
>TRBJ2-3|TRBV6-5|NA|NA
TGTGCCAGCAGTGTATCGGTCCCTGGCACAGATACGCAGTATTTT
CASSVSVPGTDTQYF
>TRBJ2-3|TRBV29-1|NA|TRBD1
TGCAGCGTTGCAAGACAGGGGTGGGATACGCAGTATTTT
CSVARQGWDTQYF
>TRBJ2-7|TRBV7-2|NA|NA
TGTGCCAGCAGCTTAGCCGTCGAGCAGTACTTC
CASSLAVEQYF
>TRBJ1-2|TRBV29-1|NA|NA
TGCAGCGCCGTCGAGTTGGATGGCTACACCTTC
CSAVELDGYTF
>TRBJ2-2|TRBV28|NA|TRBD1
TGTGCCAGCAGCTATTCCGGGACAGGGTCCGGGGAGCTGTTTTTT
CASSYSGTGSGELFF
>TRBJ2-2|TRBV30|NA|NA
TGTGCCTGGACTAGGACCGGGGAGCTGTTTTTT
CAWTRTGELFF
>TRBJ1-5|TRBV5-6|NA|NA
TGTGCCAGCAGCTTGGCCAACGCGGGGGATCAGCCCCAGCATTTT
CASSLANAGDQPQHF
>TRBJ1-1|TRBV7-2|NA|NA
TGTGCCAGCAGCGCGTGGACTTACACTGAAGCTTTCTTT
CASSAWTYTEAFF
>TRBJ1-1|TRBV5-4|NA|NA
TGTGCCAGCAGCTTGGTAGAGGGGGGGACTGAAGCTTTCTTT
CASSLVEGGTEAFF
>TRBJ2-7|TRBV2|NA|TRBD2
TGTGCCAGCAGAGTTTACAGGACTAGCAGTTCCTACGAGCAGTACTTC
CASRVYRTSSSYEQYF
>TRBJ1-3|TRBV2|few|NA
TGTGCCAGCATCCTACAGACACACTCTGGAAACACCATATATTTT
CASILQTHSGNTIYF
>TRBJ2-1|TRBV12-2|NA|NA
TGTGCAAGACTGAGCGGGGAGATTAACAATGAGCAGTTCTTC
CARLSGEINNEQFF
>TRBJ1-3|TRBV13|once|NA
TGTGCCAGCAGCGCGGGTGTCAGCTCTGGAAACACCATATATTTT
CASSAGVSSGNTIYF
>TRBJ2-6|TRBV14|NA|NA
TGTGCCAGCAGCCACCCCACCGGGACACCCTACTCTGGGGCCAACGTCCTGACTTTC
CASSHPTGTPYSGANVLTF
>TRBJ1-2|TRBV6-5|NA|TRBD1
TGTGCCAGCAGTTTGGGACAGGACTATGGCTACACCTTC
CASSLGQDYGYTF
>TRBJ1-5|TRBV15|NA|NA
TGTGCCACCAGCAGAGGAGAGGTGTTAAGCAATCAGCCCCAGCATTTT
CATSRGEVLSNQPQHF
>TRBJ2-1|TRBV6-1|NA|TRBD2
TGTGCCAGCAACCTGGGACTAGCGGGGGGGAATGAGCAGTTCTTC
CASNLGLAGGNEQFF
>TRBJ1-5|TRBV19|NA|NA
TGTGCCAGTAGTACAGGGAGGGATCAGCCCCAGCATTTT
CASSTGRDQPQHF
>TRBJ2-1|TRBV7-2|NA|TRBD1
TGTGCCAGCAGCTTGACAGGGAATGAGCAGTTCTTC
CASSLTGNEQFF
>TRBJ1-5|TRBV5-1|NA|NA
TGCGCCAGCAGCTTGGAGGGGCTAAGCAATCAGCCCCAGCATTTT
CASSLEGLSNQPQHF
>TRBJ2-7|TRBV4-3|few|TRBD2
TGCGCCAGCAGCCAAGATTGGTTAAGGACTAGCGGGAGGTTCTACGAGCAGTACTTC
CASSQDWLRTSGRFYEQYF
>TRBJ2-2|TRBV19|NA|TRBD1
TGTGCCAGTATTCGGACAGGGGGCGCCGGTATAAGCGGGGAGCTGTTTTTT
CASIRTGGAGISGELFF
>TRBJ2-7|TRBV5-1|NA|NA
TGCGCCAGCAGCTTGGATCGCGGAGCCTACGAGCAGTACTTC
CASSLDRGAYEQYF